This TCR beta chain was identified in a study of T cell repertoires in aging, cancer and after chemotherapy. Across the study: Paired samples before and after chemotherapy came from glioblastoma patients receiving temozolomide-based therapy.

The template was genomic DNA from peripheral blood, not RNA. CDR3 length: 16 residues. The V and J ends lost 3 bases and 1 base respectively, with 16 bases between them. Germline CDR1 reads DFQATT; CDR2 reads SNEGSKA (reference sequence). In the case of this clonotype: The target antigen is unknown.

Rearranged V-D-J TRB sequences were amplified with a mixed TRB-A/B primer pool. TCRdb itself ran the multiplex PCR reads through MiXCR, one entry per CDR3 protein. Here the sample spans some 2,000 distinct CDR3 sequences, roughly 19% being singletons. Study outcomes and limitations: Age-matched healthy donors had significantly more diverse, less clonal blood TCR repertoires than untreated cancer patients.

The TCR sequence derives from a human donor with a solid tumor. This chain connects TRBV20-1 to TRBJ2-1; no reliable D call. The sample was blood. This CDR3 reads CSARWPPGGSYNEQFF. CDR3 nucleotides: TGCAGTGCTAGGTGGCCCCCCGGCGGATCCTACAATGAGCAGTTCTTC.